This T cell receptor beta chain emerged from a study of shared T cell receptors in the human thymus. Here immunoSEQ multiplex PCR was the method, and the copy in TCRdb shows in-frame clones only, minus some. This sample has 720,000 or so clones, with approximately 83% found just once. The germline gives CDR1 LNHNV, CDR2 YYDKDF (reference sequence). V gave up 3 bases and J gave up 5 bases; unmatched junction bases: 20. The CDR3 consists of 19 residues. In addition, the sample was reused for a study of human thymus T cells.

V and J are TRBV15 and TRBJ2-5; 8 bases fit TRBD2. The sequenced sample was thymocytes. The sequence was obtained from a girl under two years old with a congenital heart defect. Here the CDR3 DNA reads TGTGCCACCAGCAGGCCCGGGGGGGCCGTGTATGAGAGTCGGGAGACCCAGTACTTC. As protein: CATSRPGGAVYESRETQYF.